The T cell receptor beta chain under discussion was sequenced for a study of beta chain features in type 1 diabetes. Looking at the study overall: All samples combined gave 95 million to 130 million sorted cells for examination. Study-wide results and limits: In the patient group, naive, central memory and Treg TCRB repertoires seemed more alike than in the healthy donor group. Moderate yet significant TCRB CDR3 shortening was seen in Type 1 diabetes patients in all four CD4+ subsets. Type 1 diabetes patients had VDJ junctions that carried fewer insertions and more deletions.

Of note for this clone: Its target is unknown.

cDNA synthesis used the whole RNA isolate, giving expressed TCRB sequences. Libraries were prepared by immunoSEQ multiplex PCR; TCRdb keeps only in-frame clonotypes and omits some of them. The sample lists 200,000 to 250,000 clones, more than 11% occurring once. Germline V gene sequence: CDR1 SGHAT, CDR2 FQNNGV. The CDR3 extends over 13 amino acids. V was trimmed by 1 base and J by 5 bases, leaving 8 bases between them. The chain employs TRBV11-2 and TRBJ2-5; D ambiguous. This clonotype was obtained from a man under 40 with type 1 diabetes. The source material was naive CD4+ T cells from blood. The CDR3 loop reads CASSLGLEETQYF. CDR3 nucleotide sequence: TGTGCCAGCAGCTTAGGGCTAGAGGAGACCCAGTACTTC.